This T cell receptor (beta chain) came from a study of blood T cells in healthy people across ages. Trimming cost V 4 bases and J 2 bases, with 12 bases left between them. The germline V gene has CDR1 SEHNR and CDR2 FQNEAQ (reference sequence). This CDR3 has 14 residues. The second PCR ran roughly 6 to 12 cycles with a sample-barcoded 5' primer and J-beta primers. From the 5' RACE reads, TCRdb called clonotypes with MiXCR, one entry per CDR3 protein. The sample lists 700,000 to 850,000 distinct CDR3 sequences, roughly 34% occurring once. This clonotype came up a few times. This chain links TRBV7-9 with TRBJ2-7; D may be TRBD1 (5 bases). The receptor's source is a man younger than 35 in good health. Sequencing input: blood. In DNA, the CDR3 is TGTGCCAGCAGCTCGGTCGACAGAGCCTACGAGCAGTACTTC. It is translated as CASSSVDRAYEQYF.